This T cell receptor beta chain was documented in a study of T-cell memory formation after mild COVID-19. One entry per CDR3 protein results from TCRdb running MiXCR on the 5' RACE reads. The table records about 470,000 distinct CDR3 sequences, about 18% of them present only once. This clonotype was found a few times. The antigen is unknown. General observations from the study: Specificity for SARS-CoV-2 was not confirmed among the second-wave clones peaking on day 37.

The CDR3 covers 14 residues. Trimming at V came to 5 bases and at J to 5 bases, leaving 7 bases not matched to a gene. In germline, CDR1 is SEHNR, CDR2 FQNEAQ (reference sequence). The sequence was collected from an adult woman who had mild COVID-19 (a few samples of this study predate the infection). Cell type and time point are not known. The sample was PBMCs or a T cell subset sorted from them (not recorded which). The V call is TRBV7-9, the J call TRBJ1-1, with TRBD1 identical over 8 bases. CDR3 sequence: CASSHGQGTTEAFF. The CDR3 region has the DNA TGTGCCAGCAGCCATGGACAGGGAACGACTGAAGCTTTCTTT.